Each of the 19 T cell receptor beta chains below was sequenced from the same sample in a study of blood T cell repertoires in COVID-19. The assay was immunoSEQ multiplex PCR, and TCRdb's table has in-frame clones only and misses some. The data contain 200,000 to 300,000 clones, around 90% of them singletons. Sequenced: peripheral blood. All receptors derive from a man between 60 and 75 years old who had recovered from COVID-19.

The CDR3: CASSLSGANTDTQYF. The CDR3 DNA is TGCGCCAGCAGCCTTAGCGGGGCGAACACAGATACGCAGTATTTT. The rearrangement joins TRBV5-1 to TRBJ2-3, with TRBD2 matching over 8 bases. The V gene end was trimmed by 4 bases and the J gene end by 2 bases; junction bases not matched to a gene: 6. Germline CDR1 SGHRS, CDR2 YFSETQ. The CDR3 loop spans 15 amino acids.

The chain has TRBV6-6 and TRBJ1-2, with D possibly matching TRBD1 (6 bases). Germline V gives CDR1 MNHNY, CDR2 SVGAGI (reference sequence). The CDR3 loop spans 14 amino acids. V lost 5 bases, J lost 8 bases, and 18 bases lay in between. CDR3 nucleotides: TGTGCCAGCAGTCCCCTACAGGGAGTTGAGGGCTACACCTTC. As protein: CASSPLQGVEGYTF.

V gene TRBV6-5 combines with J gene TRBJ1-1; no clear D. The germline V gene encodes CDR1 MNHEY and CDR2 SVGAGI. The V gene lost 5 bases and the J gene lost 1 base, with 5 bases spanning the gap. The CDR3 has 12 amino acids. CDR3 sequence reads: CASSNTNTEAFF. CDR3 DNA: TGTGCCAGCAGTAACACGAACACTGAAGCTTTCTTT.

V usage is TRBV14 and J usage is TRBJ1-2, with 9 bases aligning to TRBD1. There are 14 residues in the CDR3. With V trimmed by 4 bases and J by 8 bases, 8 bases remained unmatched. The germline V gene encodes CDR1 SGHDN and CDR2 FVKESK. In DNA, the CDR3 is TGTGCCAGCAGCCCGGGACAGGGATGGTACGGCTACACCTTC. This encodes CASSPGQGWYGYTF.

The V and J genes are TRBV18 and TRBJ1-5; D gene unclear. This CDR3 contains 13 residues. Germline assignment: CDR1 KGHSH and CDR2 LQKENI. The V gene lost 4 bases and the J gene lost 0 bases, with 4 bases spanning the gap. The DNA of the CDR3 is TGTGCCAGCTCACGGAGTAGCAATCAGCCCCAGCATTTT. This encodes CASSRSSNQPQHF.

This chain connects TRBV7-9 to TRBJ1-2, with D unresolved. Trimming pared 3 bases from V and 2 bases from J, leaving 7 bases between. The CDR3 totals 13 residues. Germline CDR1 SEHNR, CDR2 FQNEAQ (reference sequence). Here the CDR3 reads CASSFAGNYGYTF. For the CDR3, the DNA is TGTGCCAGCAGCTTTGCAGGAAACTATGGCTACACCTTC.

The CDR3 reads CASSPGGTGENIQYF. For the CDR3, the DNA is TGTGCCAGCTCACCGGGTGGGACAGGGGAAAACATTCAGTACTTC. This rearrangement joins TRBV18 to TRBJ2-4; TRBD1 matches at 10 bases. Looked up from germline, CDR1 is KGHSH and CDR2 is LQKENI. V shed 3 bases, J shed 5 bases, and the junction held 4 bases outside the gene matches. This CDR3 region has 15 residues.

J is TRBJ2-7 and V is TRBV30; possible D gene TRBD1, 5 bases. From germline, CDR1 is GTSNPN and CDR2 SVGIG (reference sequence). The V and J ends lost 4 bases and 1 base respectively, with 14 bases between them. The CDR3 extends over 14 amino acids. CDR3 amino acids: CAWTLPRESYEQYF. The CDR3 region has the DNA TGTGCCTGGACTTTACCCAGGGAATCCTACGAGCAGTACTTC.

The rearrangement links TRBV11-2 to TRBJ1-5; the match to TRBD1 covers 7 bases. Losses at the gene ends were 8 bases for V and 4 bases for J; bases not matched to a gene: 11. The CDR3 sequence is 15 residues long. Germline lookup yields CDR1 SGHAT and CDR2 FQNNGV. The CDR3 DNA reads as TGTGCCAGCTCATACGACGGGACAGAAAATCAGCCCCAGCATTTT. Its protein is CASSYDGTENQPQHF.

This sequence joins TRBV28 and TRBJ2-1, with D possibly being TRBD2 (5 bases). The germline V and J ends were trimmed by 2 bases and 4 bases, with 12 bases remaining between them. Germline loops: CDR1 MDHEN, CDR2 SYDVKM. There are 15 residues in the CDR3. CDR3 sequence (DNA): TGTGCCAGCAGTTTAGGGAGACAAGTTTACAATGAGCAGTTCTTC. Its protein is CASSLGRQVYNEQFF. The full variable domain, with the rest looked up from reference TRBV28 and TRBJ2-1, is DVKVTQSSRYLVKRTGEKVFLECVQDMDHENMFWYRQDPGLGLRLIYFSYDVKMKEKGDIPEGYSVSREKKERFSLILESASTNQTSMYLCASSLGRQVYNEQFFGPGTRLTVL.

The chain carries TRBV21-1 and TRBJ1-3; whether TRBD1, the table's D call, matches the DNA was not checked. TRBV21-1 is a pseudogene. The CDR3 spans 16 residues. The CDR3 region is CARVPRQDLSGNTIYF. The CDR3 DNA reads TGTGCCAGAGTACCGAGACAGGACCTCTCTGGAAACACCATATATTTT.

The chain employs TRBV5-1 and TRBJ1-4; D gene uncertain. There are 15 residues in the CDR3. The V end was cut by 0 bases, the J end by 7 bases, with 13 bases between. Germline-derived CDR1 and CDR2 are SGHRS and YFSETQ. As DNA, the CDR3 is TGCGCCAGCAGCTTGGCGCGGCCTGAGAGTGAAAAACTGTTTTTT. Its protein product is CASSLARPESEKLFF.

The chain combines TRBV24-1 with TRBJ2-3, with TRBD2 as a possible D gene (6 bases). Looked up from germline, CDR1 is KGHDR and CDR2 is SFDVKD. This CDR3 has 17 amino acids. V was clipped by 3 bases and J by 2 bases, with 17 bases between them. CDR3 nucleotide sequence: TGTGCCACCAGTGATCTCCGGGACTCAACCCCCACAGATACGCAGTATTTT. Encoded protein: CATSDLRDSTPTDTQYF.

The chain is built from TRBV10-2 and TRBJ1-2, with a tentative D call TRBD1 (5 bases). This CDR3 contains 14 residues. With 11 bases removed from V and 1 base from J, the gap between germline ends came to 17 bases. Germline V gives CDR1 WSHSY, CDR2 SAAADI. In nucleotides, the CDR3 is TGCGCCTGCCGAGTCCAGGGACTTAACTATGGCTACACCTTC. It yields the protein CACRVQGLNYGYTF.

The V and J genes are TRBV7-6 and TRBJ2-7; a possible D gene is TRBD2 (6 bases). Germline lookup yields CDR1 SGHVS and CDR2 FNYEAQ. V lost 3 bases and J lost 4, with 13 bases in between. The CDR3 consists of 14 residues. CDR3 coding DNA: TGTGCCAGCAGCTTCTCGGAGGGGAGGTACGAGCAGTACTTC. Translation: CASSFSEGRYEQYF. The variable domain in full, with the rest retrieved from reference TRBV7-6 and TRBJ2-7, is GAGVSQSPRYKVTKRGQDVALRCDPISGHVSLYWYRQALGQGPEFLTYFNYEAQQDKSGLPNDRFSAERPEGSISTLTIQRTEQRDSAMYRCASSFSEGRYEQYFGPGTRLTVT.

J is TRBJ2-5 and V is TRBV6-5, with D possibly TRBD2 on 5 matching bases. There are 14 residues in the CDR3. Trimming took off 6 bases at V and 5 bases at J, with 16 bases between the two ends. The germline V gene has CDR1 MNHEY and CDR2 SVGAGI. The CDR3 loop reads CASSPHRGMETQYF. The CDR3 nucleotides are TGTGCCAGCAGCCCCCACCGGGGTATGGAGACCCAGTACTTC.

J is TRBJ1-4 and V is TRBV27; D may be TRBD1 (5 bases). V was trimmed by 3 bases and J by 5 bases, leaving 13 bases between them. This CDR3 has 15 residues. Germline V gives CDR1 MNHEY, CDR2 SMNVEV (reference sequence). CDR3 region: CASSFRVGLNEKLFF. The CDR3 region has the DNA TGTGCCAGCAGTTTCAGGGTGGGGCTAAATGAAAAACTGTTTTTT.

This clone was observed once. This sequence joins TRBV6-5 and TRBJ1-1; maybe TRBD1 (5 bases). Germline V CDR1 and CDR2: MNHEY, SVGAGI. This CDR3 has 13 residues. V lost 8 bases and J lost 4, with 14 bases in between. The CDR3 nucleotides read TGTGCCAGCTTCCGGGGGGAGAGCACTGAAGCTTTCTTT. It codes for CASFRGESTEAFF.

The chain employs TRBV24-1 and TRBJ2-1; possible D gene TRBD1, 7 bases. CDR1 is KGHDR, CDR2 SFDVKD, per germline. The CDR3 sequence is 14 residues long. V was clipped by 8 bases and J by 6 bases, with 16 bases between them. CDR3 sequence (DNA): TGTGCCACCATGGAGGGGGCAAGGGGCAATGAGCAGTTCTTC. Its translation is CATMEGARGNEQFF.